A selection of T cell receptor beta chains follows, all from one sample in a study of cytomegalovirus exposure and HLA in healthy donors. Sequencing was performed with immunoSEQ multiplex PCR; in TCRdb, only in-frame clones are kept and a portion is missing. The sample data list 50,000 to 70,000 clones. The sample was PBMCs. The receptor set was obtained from a male donor in good health and CMV-seronegative. The CDR3 runs from the conserved cysteine through the conserved F or W. Each record gives: V gene, J gene, CDR3 protein.

>TRBV4-3|TRBJ1-4
CASSQERTGREKLFF
>TRBV7-9|TRBJ1-2
CASSSRGTGNGYGYTF
>TRBV27|TRBJ2-2
CASSLKGGGTAGELFF
>TRBV18|TRBJ2-7
CASSPRDTYEQYF
>TRBV7-9|TRBJ2-1
CASSGAGAFYNEQFF
>TRBV30|TRBJ1-2
CAWNTPGGGGGYTF
>TRBV30|TRBJ1-1
CAWIRTGGYTEAFF
>TRBV6-8|TRBJ1-2
CASRRNPGQGATLYGYTF
>TRBV5-5|TRBJ2-7
CASSQDSSGGLGEQYF
>TRBV2|TRBJ1-4
CASRHSDRANEKLFF
>TRBV6-6|TRBJ2-3
CAGSPPGDTQYF
>TRBV28|TRBJ1-5
CASSGRGTGQPQHF
>TRBV19|TRBJ2-5
CASSPQVTQETQYF
>TRBV4-1|TRBJ2-2
CASSQGRGGAGTGELFF
>TRBV19|TRBJ2-6
CASKHGRAISGANVLTF
>TRBV13|TRBJ1-2
CASSSRGGYGYTF
>TRBV7-8|TRBJ1-6
CASSKSRDRTSYNSPLHF
>TRBV6-1|TRBJ1-1
CASSDPNRGRGGPEAFF
>TRBV30|TRBJ2-6
CASRDSPSGANVLTF
>TRBV5-1|TRBJ2-1
CASSDGTGGSGEQFF
>TRBV5-1|TRBJ1-2
CASSLGRGAMNYGYTF
>TRBV27|TRBJ2-7
CASTSKTSGRGEQYF
>TRBV30|TRBJ1-3
CAWSGTGRNTIYF
>TRBV5-1|TRBJ2-2
CASSGRVGNTGELFF
>TRBV28|TRBJ1-2
CASSVPVQGFGYTF
>TRBV5-4|TRBJ2-7
CASSFGSSPYEQYF
>TRBV15|TRBJ2-5
CATSRDGWTSEETQYF
>TRBV15|TRBJ1-5
CATSRGSGQRPQHF
>TRBV28|TRBJ2-7
CASSRRSGRSAYEQYF